This is a list of T cell receptor beta chains from one sample in a study of blood T cell repertoires in COVID-19. TCRdb's table, derived via immunoSEQ multiplex PCR, lists solely in-frame clones and lacks some. The sample consists of 150,000 to 200,000 clones, 82% of them appearing once. Sequencing was done on a sample of peripheral blood. These receptors were collected from a woman aged 40 to 50 with COVID-19, enrolled during active disease. CDR3s include the opening cysteine and the closing phenylalanine or tryptophan. The D gene is left open where the match is weak. Not all rows give a size; the values are once, few, many and, for expanded clones, a class.

J,size,D,length,V,CDR3,DNA
TRBJ1-1,-,TRBD1,14,TRBV6-5,CASSSLRGQGASFF,TGTGCCAGCAGTTCCCTTAGGGGACAGGGGGCTTCTTTCTTT
TRBJ2-2,-,-,16,TRBV2,CASSGGGEAFAGELFF,TGTGCCAGCAGTGGTGGAGGGGAAGCATTTGCCGGGGAGCTGTTTTTT
TRBJ1-1,-,-,13,TRBV6-5,CASSRTTNTEAFF,TGTGCCAGCAGCCGGACAACGAACACTGAAGCTTTCTTT
TRBJ1-1,-,-,14,TRBV3-1/TRBV3-2,CASRPQGPNTEAFF,TGTGCCAGCAGACCACAGGGTCCGAACACTGAAGCTTTCTTT
TRBJ2-1,-,-,15,TRBV7-8,CASSRGASSYNEQFF,TGTGCCAGCAGCCGGGGAGCAAGCTCCTACAATGAGCAGTTCTTC
TRBJ2-5,-,-,14,TRBV10-3,CAISRDSLTETQYF,TGTGCCATCAGTAGGGACTCCCTCACAGAGACCCAGTACTTC
TRBJ2-5,-,TRBD2,18,TRBV7-2,CASSLPGTSGGRKETQYF,TGTGCCAGCAGCTTACCCGGGACTAGCGGGGGCCGAAAAGAGACCCAGTACTTC
TRBJ2-1,once,TRBD1,17,TRBV3-1/TRBV3-2,CASSQESPGQGINEQFF,TGTGCCAGCAGCCAAGAATCTCCGGGACAGGGGATCAATGAGCAGTTCTTC
TRBJ2-7,once,TRBD1,14,TRBV28,CASSSLDRGDEQYF,TGTGCCAGCAGTTCCTTGGACAGGGGGGACGAGCAGTACTTC
TRBJ2-3,-,TRBD1,15,TRBV19,CASSEDRGYTDTQYF,TGTGCCAGTAGTGAGGACAGGGGATACACAGATACGCAGTATTTT
TRBJ2-3,-,-,16,TRBV6-1,CASSEGGYSSTDTQYF,TGTGCCAGCAGTGAAGGGGGCTATTCTAGCACAGATACGCAGTATTTT
TRBJ2-5,-,TRBD2,12,TRBV30,CAGLAGGPSQYF,TGTGCTGGACTAGCGGGGGGCCCTTCCCAGTACTTC
TRBJ1-2,few,-,14,TRBV19,CASSISREGGGYTF,TGTGCCAGTAGTATATCACGGGAAGGCGGTGGCTACACCTTC
TRBJ1-1,-,TRBD1,13,TRBV30,CAWDRVEGTEAFF,TGTGCCTGGGACAGGGTGGAAGGCACTGAAGCTTTCTTT
TRBJ2-7,many,TRBD1,16,TRBV9,CASSVDLRTGGYEQYF,TGTGCCAGCAGCGTAGACCTTCGGACAGGGGGCTACGAGCAGTACTTC
TRBJ1-2,-,TRBD1,14,TRBV3-1/TRBV3-2,CASSYRDRASGYTF,TGTGCCAGCAGCTACCGGGACAGGGCTTCTGGCTACACCTTC
TRBJ2-3,-,TRBD2,16,TRBV27,CASSESSTSGVRTQYF,TGTGCCAGCAGTGAATCATCGACTAGCGGGGTTCGAACGCAGTATTTT
TRBJ2-7,few,TRBD2,15,TRBV4-2,CASSLRAGDSYEQYF,TGTGCCAGCAGCCTCCGAGCGGGAGACTCCTACGAGCAGTACTTC
TRBJ2-1,few,TRBD2,15,TRBV28,CASSLAGDGYNEQFF,TGTGCCAGCAGTTTAGCGGGAGATGGCTACAATGAGCAGTTCTTC
TRBJ2-3,few,TRBD2,18,TRBV7-8,CASSLTPGIAGGHRTQYF,TGTGCCAGCAGCTTAACCCCCGGAATAGCGGGAGGGCATCGTACGCAGTATTTT
TRBJ2-7,-,TRBD1,12,TRBV10-3,CAIGTGASEQYF,TGTGCCATCGGGACAGGGGCCAGCGAGCAGTACTTC
TRBJ1-2,-,TRBD1,18,TRBV10-3,CAPLDPRDRGGRSYGYTF,TGTGCCCCCCTGGATCCGAGGGACAGGGGCGGAAGGAGCTATGGCTACACCTTC
TRBJ2-7,-,-,13,TRBV28,CASSSGLSYEQYF,TGTGCCAGCAGTTCGGGACTCAGCTACGAGCAGTACTTC